These 21 T cell receptor beta chains were all obtained from the same sample, sequenced in a study of T cell changes during pregnancy in multiple sclerosis (dated by TCRdb to between 2019 and 2020). The library relied on the immunoSEQ multiplex PCR assay. The immuneACCESS repertoire file appears here via TCRdb, limited to in-frame rearrangements. These files lack a portion of the clones; in checked studies, under half of the deficit traces to unresolved V genes, and the cause of the others is not known. The sample includes tens of thousands of clones, with roughly 87% observed a single time. The ten biggest clones cover more than 0.7% of the sample. The sample in question was CD4+ T cells from peripheral blood mononuclear cells, obtained after pregnancy. Receptors originate from a female donor in good health, enrolled as a control in a pregnancy study.

The gene calls are TRBV2 and TRBJ2-7; no reliable D call. CDR3 length: 15 amino acids. The germline CDR1 and CDR2 sequences are SNHLY and FYNNEI. With 6 bases removed from V and 0 bases from J, the gap between germline ends came to 15 bases. The CDR3 spells CASSPTSVSSYEQYF. The CDR3 coding sequence is TGTGCCAGCAGCCCCACGAGCGTTAGCTCCTACGAGCAGTACTTC.

The rearrangement joins TRBV2 to TRBJ1-4, with 11 bases lining up with TRBD1. The CDR3 runs to 19 residues. Germline-derived CDR1 and CDR2 are SNHLY and FYNNEI. Trimming took 6 bases from V and 7 from J; bases not matched to a gene: 19. The CDR3 loop is CASRPQSDRGRDGFEKLFF. The CDR3 bases are TGTGCCAGCAGACCCCAGTCGGACAGGGGGCGCGACGGGTTTGAAAAACTGTTTTTT.

This chain uses TRBV19 with TRBJ2-1; D gene uncertain. Germline V lookup: CDR1 LNHDA, CDR2 SQIVND (reference sequence). V lost 1 base and J 9 bases, leaving 10 bases between the germline ends. The CDR3 loop spans 13 amino acids. CDR3 sequence: CASSIGRSGEQFF. CDR3 DNA: TGTGCCAGTAGTATAGGTAGATCGGGTGAGCAGTTCTTC.

The chain links TRBV2 to TRBJ2-7; D gene unclear. CDR3 length: 11 amino acids. V lost 7 bases, J lost 2 bases, and 6 bases lay in between. The germline V gene has CDR1 SNHLY and CDR2 FYNNEI. The CDR3 is CASNSPYEQYF. Here the CDR3 DNA reads TGTGCCAGCAACAGTCCCTACGAGCAGTACTTC.

The chain recombines TRBV6-1 with TRBJ2-1; 8 nucleotides line up with TRBD1. Germline V gene lookup returns CDR1 MNHNS and CDR2 SASEGT. The CDR3 consists of 15 residues. Trimming cost V 10 bases and J 7 bases; bases outside gene matches: 15. DNA of the CDR3: TGTGCCACCACAAATATGGACAGGGTCGAGAATGAGCAGTTCTTC. Encoded protein: CATTNMDRVENEQFF.

This CDR3 reads CASSRLGGTDTQYF. The DNA of the CDR3 is TGTGCCAGCAGCCGACTAGGTGGCACAGATACGCAGTATTTT. V is TRBV11-3 and J is TRBJ2-3, with a tentative D call TRBD2 (6 bases). CDR3 size: 14 residues. V was pared by 5 bases and J by 1 base, with 10 bases between. CDR1 is SGHNT, CDR2 YENEEA, per germline.

This clone was found once. J is TRBJ1-2 and V is TRBV19, with TRBD1 matching 9 bases. In germline, CDR1 is LNHDA, CDR2 SQIVND (reference sequence). This CDR3 is built from 17 residues. V was clipped by 2 bases and J by 4 bases; unmatched bases: 11. CDR3 sequence: CASSITGQGLSGYGYTF. The CDR3 DNA reads as TGTGCCAGTAGTATAACGGGACAGGGCCTCAGTGGCTATGGCTACACCTTC.

The sample holds a few counts of this clone. The rearrangement uses TRBV25-1 and TRBJ1-6; TRBD1 might be the D (6 bases). Germline V lookup: CDR1 MGHDK, CDR2 SYGVNS. The V end lost 3 bases, the J end lost 0 bases, and 6 bases lay between the germline ends. CDR3 length: 15 amino acids. This CDR3 is CASSETGSYNSPLHF. The CDR3 DNA is TGTGCCAGCAGTGAGACAGGCTCCTATAATTCACCCCTCCACTTT.

The V gene is TRBV27, the J gene TRBJ2-5; 8 nucleotides agree with TRBD2. Looked up from germline, CDR1 is MNHEY and CDR2 is SMNVEV (reference sequence). The ends lost 4 bases at V and 2 bases at J; junction bases unmatched: 6. The CDR3 has 15 amino acids. CDR3 sequence: CASSSASGFQETQYF. The DNA for the CDR3 is TGTGCCAGCAGTTCGGCTAGCGGGTTTCAAGAGACCCAGTACTTC.

The chain combines TRBV30 with TRBJ2-7, with 7 bases identical to TRBD1. CDR1 and CDR2 (germline): GTSNPN, SVGIG (reference sequence). The CDR3 spans 15 residues. Losses at the gene ends were 1 base for V and 0 bases for J; bases not matched to a gene: 6. CDR3 protein: CAWSGWDRTSYEQYF. The CDR3 nucleotides read TGTGCCTGGAGTGGGTGGGACAGAACCTCCTACGAGCAGTACTTC. The variable domain in full, completed from reference TRBV30 and TRBJ2-7, reads SQTIHQWPATLVQPVGSPLSLECTVEGTSNPNLYWYRQAAGRGLQLLFYSVGIGQISSEVPQNLSASRPQDRQFILSSKKLLLSDSGFYLCAWSGWDRTSYEQYFGPGTRLTVT.

The rearrangement links TRBV5-4 to TRBJ2-3; 15 bases line up with TRBD2. The length of the CDR3 is 17 residues. J lost 4 bases, V lost 4 bases, and 7 bases had no gene match. Germline V CDR1 and CDR2: SGHNT, YYREEE (reference sequence). The DNA for the CDR3 is TGTGCCAGCAGCGCCGGACTAGCGGGAGGGGGCCCAGATACGCAGTATTTT. Protein sequence: CASSAGLAGGGPDTQYF. Complete variable domain (other parts from reference TRBV5-4 and TRBJ2-3): ETGVTQSPTHLIKTRGQQVTLRCSSQSGHNTVSWYQQALGQGPQFIFQYYREEENGRGNFPPRFSGLQFPNYSSELNVNALELDDSALYLCASSAGLAGGGPDTQYFGPGTRLTVL.

This clone was counted once. V usage is TRBV7-6 and J usage is TRBJ2-7, with 10 bases fitting TRBD2. CDR1 is SGHVS, CDR2 FNYEAQ, per germline. This CDR3 contains 15 residues. The junction had 3 bases not matched to a gene; V was cut back by 0 bases and J by 4 bases. CDR3 protein: CASSLASSGSYEQYF. CDR3 nucleotides: TGTGCCAGCAGCTTAGCTTCTAGCGGGAGTTACGAGCAGTACTTC.

V usage is TRBV5-1 and J usage is TRBJ2-7; 7 bases agree with TRBD2. In germline, CDR1 is SGHRS, CDR2 YFSETQ. This CDR3 comprises 15 residues. The V segment lost 3 bases and the J segment 0 bases; nucleotides outside the gene matches: 6. DNA of the CDR3: TGCGCCAGCAGCTACCTTGGCGGGAGCTCCTACGAGCAGTACTTC. Amino acids: CASSYLGGSSYEQYF.

The rearrangement links TRBV9 to TRBJ2-1; a weak D match, TRBD2 (7 bases). V lost 0 bases, J lost 4 bases, and 11 bases lay in between. The CDR3 is 15 amino acids. Germline V gene sequence: CDR1 SGDLS, CDR2 YYNGEE. The CDR3 sequence: CASSVGGGQYNEQFF. CDR3 bases: TGTGCCAGCAGCGTAGGGGGGGGCCAATACAATGAGCAGTTCTTC.

The chain joins TRBV10-3 to TRBJ2-5; 7 bases line up with TRBD1. CDR3 length: 15 residues. The J segment lost 5 bases and the V segment lost 6 bases, leaving 12 bases of the junction unmatched. CDR1 and CDR2 (germline): ENHRY, SYGVKD. The CDR3 DNA follows: TGTGCCATCAGGGGGGACAGAAGGAGAGTGGAGACCCAGTACTTC. This gives the protein CAIRGDRRRVETQYF.

The rearrangement uses TRBV27 and TRBJ2-6; a weak D match, TRBD1 (6 bases). With 3 bases removed from V and 3 bases from J, the gap between germline ends came to 12 bases. This CDR3 contains 16 residues. Per the germline V gene, CDR1 is MNHEY and CDR2 is SMNVEV (reference sequence). The CDR3 region is CASSFLGAGGANVLTF. CDR3 DNA sequence: TGTGCCAGCAGTTTTTTGGGGGCGGGTGGGGCCAACGTCCTGACTTTC.

The chain recombines TRBV29-1 with TRBJ1-1; tentative D call: TRBD1 (5 bases). Germline CDR1 SQVTM, CDR2 ANQGSEA. The germline V and J ends were trimmed by 3 bases and 3 bases, with 14 bases remaining between them. The CDR3 has 14 amino acids. This CDR3 is CSVDAQGGDTEAFF. The CDR3 coding sequence is TGCAGCGTTGATGCCCAGGGAGGGGACACTGAAGCTTTCTTT.

The chain uses TRBV5-1 and TRBJ2-2; TRBD1 is a possible D gene (6 bases). CDR3 length: 14 residues. The V gene's germline CDR1 is SGHRS and CDR2 YFSETQ. V lost 4 bases, J lost 4 bases, and 11 bases lay in between. The CDR3 bases are TGCGCCAGCAGCCCAGGGGAACCCACCGGGGAGCTGTTTTTT. Translating gives CASSPGEPTGELFF.

The J gene is TRBJ1-3, the V gene TRBV25-1; D not resolved. Germline CDR1 is MGHDK and CDR2 is SYGVNS. V lost 3 bases and J lost 0, with 6 bases in between. The CDR3 totals 14 residues. This CDR3 is CASSEESSGNTIYF. Here the CDR3 DNA reads TGTGCCAGCAGTGAGGAGTCCTCTGGAAACACCATATATTTT.

The J gene is TRBJ2-7, the V gene TRBV28, with 8 bases aligning to TRBD2. This CDR3 is built from 14 residues. After removal of 3 bases from V and 6 bases from J, the junction contained 7 bases not matched to a gene. Germline CDR1 reads MDHEN; CDR2 reads SYDVKM. CDR3 amino acids: CASSFAGLAGEQYF. CDR3 bases: TGTGCCAGCAGTTTCGCGGGGCTAGCGGGCGAGCAGTACTTC.

The chain is built from TRBV5-1 and TRBJ1-1, with unresolved D. V lost 3 bases, J lost 1 base, and 13 bases lay in between. CDR1 and CDR2 from the germline V gene are SGHRS and YFSETQ. The CDR3 totals 15 residues. The CDR3: CASSWGVAGNTEAFF. CDR3 DNA: TGCGCCAGCAGCTGGGGAGTGGCGGGGAACACTGAAGCTTTCTTT.